This TCR beta chain was recovered during a study of blood T cell repertoires in COVID-19. About the research overall: The samples span acute and convalescent COVID-19 from the United States, Italy and Spain. Sample material is recorded as cDNA or gDNA derived from T cells, B-cell-depleted T cells, or PBMCs.

V lost 3 bases and J 9 bases, leaving 9 bases between the germline ends. This CDR3 spans 13 amino acids. The germline gives CDR1 MNHEY, CDR2 SVGEGT. Sequenced by immunoSEQ multiplex PCR; TCRdb stores in-frame clones only, minus some. The top ten clones hold 3% to 3.5% of a sample with roughly 200,000 clones, roughly 89% of them seen once. Recruitment covered about 25 US areas and drew participants whose ages spanned roughly 18 to 100 years. The chain couples TRBV6-2 or TRBV6-3 to TRBJ1-6; D may be TRBD1 (6 bases). The origin of this receptor is a woman aged 25 to 39 who had been exposed to COVID-19. Sequenced input: PBMCs or T cells enriched from blood (not recorded which). The CDR3 sequence is CASSYNRVSPLHF. Here the CDR3 DNA reads TGTGCCAGCAGTTATAACAGGGTTTCACCCCTCCACTTT.